Sequencing of this T cell receptor beta chain was carried out in a study of CD8+ T cells in alopecia areata. The CDR3 covers 13 residues. Germline V gene lookup returns CDR1 SNHLY and CDR2 FYNNEI. Trimming removed 1 base from V and 1 base from J, with 1 base in between. Following extraction, RNA underwent reverse transcription to cDNA, which served as the sequencing template. Assay: immunoSEQ multiplex PCR; the TCRdb copy retains only in-frame clones and omits some. The sample lists some 120,000 clones; roughly three fifths were seen once. The chain joins TRBV2 to TRBJ2-2; D gene uncertain. The clonotype originates from a human donor with alopecia areata. The starting material was CD4+ T cells sorted from blood, obtained at week 0. As DNA, the CDR3 is TGTGCCAGCAGTGAAGAGAACACCGGGGAGCTGTTTTTT. This translates into CASSEENTGELFF.